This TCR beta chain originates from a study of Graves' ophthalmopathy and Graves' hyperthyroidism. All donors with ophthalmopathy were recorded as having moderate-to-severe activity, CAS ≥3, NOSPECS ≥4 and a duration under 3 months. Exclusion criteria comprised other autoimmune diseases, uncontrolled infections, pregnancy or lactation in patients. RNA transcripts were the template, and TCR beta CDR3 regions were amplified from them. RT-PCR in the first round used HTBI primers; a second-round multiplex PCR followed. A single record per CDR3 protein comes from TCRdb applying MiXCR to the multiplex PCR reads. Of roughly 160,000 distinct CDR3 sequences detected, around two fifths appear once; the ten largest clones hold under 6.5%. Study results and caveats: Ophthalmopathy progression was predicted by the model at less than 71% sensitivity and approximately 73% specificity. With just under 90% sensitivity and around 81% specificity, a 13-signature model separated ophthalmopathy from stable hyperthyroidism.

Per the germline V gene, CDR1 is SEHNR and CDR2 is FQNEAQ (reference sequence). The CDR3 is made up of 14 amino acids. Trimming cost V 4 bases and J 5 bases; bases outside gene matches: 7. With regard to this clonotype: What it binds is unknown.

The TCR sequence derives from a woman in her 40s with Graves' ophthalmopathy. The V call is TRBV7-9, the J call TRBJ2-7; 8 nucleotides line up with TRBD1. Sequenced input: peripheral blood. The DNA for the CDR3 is TGTGCCAGCAGCTGGACAGGGCGAATCCACGAGCAGTACTTC. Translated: CASSWTGRIHEQYF.